This entry concerns a single T cell receptor beta chain. Its target is not known. Looked up from germline, CDR1 is MNHNS and CDR2 is SASEGT. V lost 5 bases to trimming and J lost 2 bases, with 4 bases between them. CDR3 length equals 11 residues. This sample was taken from a study of radiation and T cells in renal cell carcinoma. Study results and caveats: Without pretreatment biopsies, baseline tumor clonotype presence was undetermined.

Time point in this sample: blood 4 weeks post-SBRT, at nephrectomy. The treatment was: 15 Gy SBRT to primary tumor, nephrectomy 4 weeks later. The repertoire was sequenced with immunoSEQ multiplex PCR; TCRdb's copy has only in-frame clones and lacks some. The table records some 78,000 clones, roughly nine tenths of them present only once. The receptor comes from a woman aged 70-85 years with renal cell carcinoma. The chain recombines TRBV6-1 with TRBJ2-7; D ambiguous. The starting material was blood, obtained from a patient whose treatment included radiotherapy and nephrectomy. The CDR3 protein is CASSWPYEQYF. CDR3 bases: TGTGCCAGCAGTTGGCCCTACGAGCAGTACTTC.